A single sample gave rise to the 25 T cell receptor beta chains below, sequenced in a study of T cell responses to AZD1222 COVID-19 vaccine. Some clones are missing from TCRdb's copy, which holds only in-frame ones; the method was immunoSEQ multiplex PCR. The sample has roughly 50,000 clones, approximately 90% seen once. This sample comprised peripheral blood, obtained 28 days after the second AZD1222 dose. The receptor set was obtained from an adult who received the AZD1222 COVID-19 vaccine.

V usage is TRBV5-6 and J usage is TRBJ2-5; possible D gene TRBD2, 6 bases. Germline CDR1 SGHDT, CDR2 YYEEEE. V lost 0 bases and J lost 5, with 11 bases in between. CDR3 length: 14 amino acids. CDR3 in DNA: TGTGCCAGCAGCTTGGCCCCGGAGGGGGAGACCCAGTACTTC. Encoded protein: CASSLAPEGETQYF.

The rearrangement links TRBV7-2 to TRBJ2-7, with no clear D. CDR3 size: 14 residues. Germline assignment: CDR1 SGHTA and CDR2 FQGNSA. Trimming took 1 base from V and 7 from J, leaving 14 bases between them. The CDR3 sequence is CASSLGSGTGEQYF. CDR3 coding DNA: TGTGCCAGCAGCTTAGGTTCAGGTACGGGTGAGCAGTACTTC.

The rearrangement links TRBV29-1 to TRBJ2-1; D possibly corresponds to TRBD2 (6 bases). Between the trimmed V and J ends, which lost 2 bases and 7 bases, there was a span of 18 bases. There are 15 residues in the CDR3. Germline V gene sequence: CDR1 SQVTM, CDR2 ANQGSEA. The CDR3 region is CSVEWSGVPTNEQFF. For the CDR3, the DNA is TGCAGCGTTGAATGGTCGGGAGTCCCTACAAATGAGCAGTTCTTC.

The rearrangement uses TRBV5-1 and TRBJ2-7, with TRBD1 as a possible D gene (6 bases). The CDR3 is made up of 14 amino acids. Trimming removed 2 bases from V and 3 bases from J, with 12 bases in between. Germline V CDR1 and CDR2: SGHRS, YFSETQ. The CDR3 DNA reads TGCGCCAGCAGCTTTGGGGACACGGGCTACGAGCAGTACTTC. Encoded protein: CASSFGDTGYEQYF.

The V call is TRBV19, the J call TRBJ1-3, with a possible D match to TRBD1 (5 bases). V was pared by 7 bases and J by 0 bases, with 16 bases between. Germline V gives CDR1 LNHDA, CDR2 SQIVND (reference sequence). This CDR3 has 16 amino acids. The CDR3 region is CASTEHRTRSGNTIYF. As DNA, the CDR3 is TGTGCCAGTACTGAGCATCGGACACGCTCTGGAAACACCATATATTTT.

V usage is TRBV4-2 and J usage is TRBJ1-4; D remains ambiguous. Germline V gene data show CDR1 as LGHNA and CDR2 as YNFKEQ. This CDR3 has 16 amino acids. Trimming removed 1 base from V and 0 bases from J, with 9 bases in between. The CDR3 DNA reads as TGTGCCAGCAGCCAAGCTCCGGGTGCAACTAATGAAAAACTGTTTTTT. As protein: CASSQAPGATNEKLFF.

The chain links TRBV27 to TRBJ2-5; 9 nucleotides line up with TRBD1. Germline CDR1 is MNHEY and CDR2 is SMNVEV (reference sequence). V shed 3 bases, J shed 3 bases, and the junction held 8 bases outside the gene matches. The CDR3 has 16 amino acids. DNA for the CDR3: TGTGCCAGCAGTTTCTTAACAGGGGGCGGCGAAGAGACCCAGTACTTC. Its protein product is CASSFLTGGGEETQYF.

The rearrangement uses TRBV7-9 and TRBJ2-1; D not certain. CDR3 length: 13 amino acids. V was cut by 4 bases and J by 7 bases, with 11 bases left in between. Germline assignment: CDR1 SEHNR and CDR2 FQNEAQ (reference sequence). CDR3 region: CASSSLDRNEQFF. The CDR3 nucleotides read TGTGCCAGCAGCTCCCTCGACCGAAATGAGCAGTTCTTC.

This sequence joins TRBV7-2 and TRBJ1-4, with TRBD1 identical over 7 bases. J gave up 0 bases and V 5 bases, and 9 bases lay outside the gene matches. The CDR3 totals 17 residues. Germline assignment: CDR1 SGHTA and CDR2 FQGNSA. CDR3 amino acids: CASSPGDRKATNEKLFF. In nucleotides, the CDR3 is TGTGCCAGCAGCCCAGGGGACAGAAAGGCAACTAATGAAAAACTGTTTTTT. Full variable domain (remainder filled in from reference TRBV7-2 and TRBJ1-4): GAGVSQSPSNKVTEKGKDVELRCDPISGHTALYWYRQSLGQGLEFLIYFQGNSAPDKSGLPSDRFSAERTGGSVSTLTIQRTQQEDSAVYLCASSPGDRKATNEKLFFGSGTQLSVL.

The chain carries TRBV9 and TRBJ1-1; D might be TRBD1 (6 bases). Germline V CDR1 and CDR2: SGDLS, YYNGEE. V was clipped by 0 bases and J by 2 bases, with 8 bases between them. The CDR3 consists of 14 residues. DNA of the CDR3: TGTGCCAGCAGCGTAGGGACAGTTAACACTGAAGCTTTCTTT. Protein product: CASSVGTVNTEAFF.

A single count supports this clone. The chain couples TRBV6-5 to TRBJ2-3; TRBD1 matches 8 bases. Germline V gene data show CDR1 as MNHEY and CDR2 as SVGAGI. There are 15 residues in the CDR3. J was trimmed by 4 bases and V by 7 bases; bases with no gene match: 10. CDR3 bases: TGTGCCAGCAAACTAACCAGGGGGCTCCCAGATACGCAGTATTTT. Translated, it gives CASKLTRGLPDTQYF.

V is TRBV10-3 and J is TRBJ2-3; TRBD2 matches at 16 bases. The CDR3 totals 19 residues. V lost 7 bases and J lost 4; bases outside the gene matches: 14. Germline V gene sequence: CDR1 ENHRY, CDR2 SYGVKD. The chain's CDR3 is CAINPGTSGRGLWADTQYF. DNA for the CDR3: TGTGCCATCAACCCCGGGACTAGCGGGAGGGGACTTTGGGCAGATACGCAGTATTTT.

The chain couples TRBV4-2 to TRBJ2-2, with D maybe TRBD2 (6 bases). Germline V gene sequence: CDR1 LGHNA, CDR2 YNFKEQ. With 1 base removed from V and 6 bases from J, the gap between germline ends came to 9 bases. CDR3 length: 14 residues. CDR3 sequence reads: CASSQGREAGELFF. The CDR3 nucleotides read TGTGCCAGCAGCCAAGGCAGGGAGGCCGGGGAGCTGTTTTTT.

The chain joins TRBV7-3 to TRBJ1-1, with D hard to call. The CDR3 has 14 amino acids. Germline values: CDR1 SGHTA, CDR2 FQGTGA. V dropped 6 bases and J dropped 1 base, with 12 bases sitting between them. CDR3 sequence reads: CASSRSGANTEAFF. In nucleotides, the CDR3 is TGTGCCAGCAGTCGATCAGGAGCGAACACTGAAGCTTTCTTT. Together with reference TRBV7-3 and TRBJ1-1, the CDR3 gives the full variable domain: GAGVSQTPSNKVTEKGKYVELRCDPISGHTALYWYRQSLGQGPEFLIYFQGTGAADDSGLPNDRFFAVRPEGSVSTLKIQRTERGDSAVYLCASSRSGANTEAFFGQGTRLTVV.

The chain is built from TRBV29-1 and TRBJ1-1; TRBD1 agrees at 8 bases. Germline values: CDR1 SQVTM, CDR2 ANQGSEA. This CDR3 contains 13 residues. With V trimmed by 4 bases and J by 6 bases, 7 bases remained unmatched. The CDR3 is CSVVVRQGSEAFF. The CDR3 region has the DNA TGCAGCGTTGTGGTCCGACAGGGGTCTGAAGCTTTCTTT. Looking up the rest from reference TRBV29-1 and TRBJ1-1 gives the full variable domain: SAVISQKPSRDICQRGTSLTIQCQVDSQVTMMFWYRQQPGQSLTLIATANQGSEATYESGFVIDKFPISRPNLTFSTLTVSNMSPEDSSIYLCSVVVRQGSEAFFGQGTRLTVV.

On this clone: A read error may account for a junction end that differs from germline. The chain couples TRBV7-8 to TRBJ1-3; D gene uncertain. The CDR3 contains 15 residues. The germline V gene encodes CDR1 SGHVS and CDR2 FQNEAQ. CDR3 sequence: CVSSQARSSGNTIYF. The CDR3 DNA is TGTGTCAGCAGCCAAGCAAGGAGCTCTGGAAACACCATATATTTT.

The chain couples TRBV18 to TRBJ2-4; D gene uncertain. Trimming took 3 bases from V and 3 from J, leaving 6 bases between them. Germline V gene data show CDR1 as KGHSH and CDR2 as LQKENI. CDR3 length equals 13 residues. CDR3 residues: CASSPTDKNIQYF. The DNA of the CDR3 is TGTGCCAGCTCACCGACGGACAAAAACATTCAGTACTTC.

V and J are TRBV18 and TRBJ1-2; the D is unclear. Deletions cut 1 base from V and 7 bases from J, with 13 bases between. This CDR3 comprises 14 residues. Per the germline V gene, CDR1 is KGHSH and CDR2 is LQKENI. The CDR3 DNA is TGTGCCAGCTCACCACAGGACGGCAGTGGTGGCTACACCTTC. Protein product: CASSPQDGSGGYTF.

This sequence joins TRBV3-1 (or the pseudogene TRBV3-2) and TRBJ2-7; D possibly corresponds to TRBD1 (6 bases). CDR3 length equals 16 residues. Trimming cost V 1 base and J 5 bases, with 18 bases left between them. Per germline, CDR1 LGHDT and CDR2 YNNKEL (reference sequence). DNA for the CDR3: TGTGCCAGCAGCCAAGGAACGAGGGGGTTGGGGGACGAGCAGTACTTC. This codes for CASSQGTRGLGDEQYF.

The rearrangement links TRBV24-1 to TRBJ1-6; D ambiguous. V was trimmed by 2 bases and J by 4 bases, leaving 8 bases between them. The CDR3 is made up of 15 amino acids. Germline V CDR1 and CDR2: KGHDR, SFDVKD. The CDR3 sequence: CATSDSTEYNSPLHF. CDR3 sequence (DNA): TGTGCCACCAGTGATTCAACAGAGTATAATTCACCCCTCCACTTT.

The V call is TRBV6-5, the J call TRBJ2-7, with a possible D match to TRBD1 (6 bases). This CDR3 spans 16 amino acids. Germline values: CDR1 MNHEY, CDR2 SVGAGI. V lost 0 bases to trimming and J lost 1 base, with 13 bases between them. This chain's CDR3 is CASSYSTGTSSYEQYF. The CDR3 nucleotides read TGTGCCAGCAGTTACTCGACCGGGACATCTTCCTACGAGCAGTACTTC.

The chain couples TRBV6-5 to TRBJ1-5; tentatively, D is TRBD1 (6 bases). V was trimmed by 5 bases and J by 6 bases, leaving 8 bases between them. CDR1 MNHEY and CDR2 SVGAGI come from the germline V gene. CDR3 length: 12 residues. The DNA for the CDR3 is TGTGCCAGCAGTCTACAGGGTCAGCCCCAGCATTTT. Protein sequence: CASSLQGQPQHF.

This clone was seen more than once but under ten times. The CDR3, as DNA: TGTGCCAGCAGCGGGACCGGTACCTACGAGCAGTACTTC. This translates into CASSGTGTYEQYF. V is TRBV2 and J is TRBJ2-7; D possibly matches TRBD1 or TRBD2 (5 bases each). Trimming removed 6 bases at V and 2 bases at J, with 11 bases between. Germline V CDR1 and CDR2: SNHLY, FYNNEI. The CDR3 is made up of 13 amino acids.

The rearrangement links TRBV7-9 to TRBJ2-3, with D maybe TRBD2 (5 bases). V lost 2 bases and J 2 bases, leaving 14 bases between the germline ends. CDR1 SEHNR and CDR2 FQNEAQ come from the germline V gene (reference sequence). The CDR3 spans 16 residues. CDR3 in DNA: TGTGCCAGCAGCTTACTTTTTAACGGGGACACAGATACGCAGTATTTT. This encodes CASSLLFNGDTDTQYF. Complete variable domain (other parts from reference TRBV7-9 and TRBJ2-3): DTGVSQNPRHKITKRGQNVTFRCDPISEHNRLYWYRQTLGQGPEFLTYFQNEAQLEKSRLLSDRFSAERPKGSFSTLEIQRTEQGDSAMYLCASSLLFNGDTDTQYFGPGTRLTVL.

The genes are TRBV6-1 and TRBJ1-2, with D unclear. The CDR3 totals 16 residues. Between the trimmed V and J ends, which lost 3 bases and 0 bases, there was a span of 14 bases. CDR1 MNHNS and CDR2 SASEGT come from the germline V gene. The CDR3 DNA is TGTGCCAGCAGTGACCCCTTAAGAGCTTCTAACTATGGCTACACCTTC. This sequence encodes CASSDPLRASNYGYTF.